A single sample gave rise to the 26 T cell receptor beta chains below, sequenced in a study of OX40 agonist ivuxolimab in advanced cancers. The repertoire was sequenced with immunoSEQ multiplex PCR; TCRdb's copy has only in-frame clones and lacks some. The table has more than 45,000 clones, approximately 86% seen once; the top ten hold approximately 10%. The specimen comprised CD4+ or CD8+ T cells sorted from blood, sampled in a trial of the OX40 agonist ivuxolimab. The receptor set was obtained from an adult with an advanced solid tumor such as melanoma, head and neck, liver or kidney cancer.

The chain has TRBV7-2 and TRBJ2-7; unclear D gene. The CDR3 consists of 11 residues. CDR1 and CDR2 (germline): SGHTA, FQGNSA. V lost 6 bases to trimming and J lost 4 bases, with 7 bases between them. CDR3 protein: CASSYQYEQYF. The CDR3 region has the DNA TGTGCCAGCAGTTACCAATACGAGCAGTACTTC. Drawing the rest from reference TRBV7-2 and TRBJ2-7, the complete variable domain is GAGVSQSPSNKVTEKGKDVELRCDPISGHTALYWYRQSLGQGLEFLIYFQGNSAPDKSGLPSDRFSAERTGGSVSTLTIQRTQQEDSAVYLCASSYQYEQYFGPGTRLTVT.

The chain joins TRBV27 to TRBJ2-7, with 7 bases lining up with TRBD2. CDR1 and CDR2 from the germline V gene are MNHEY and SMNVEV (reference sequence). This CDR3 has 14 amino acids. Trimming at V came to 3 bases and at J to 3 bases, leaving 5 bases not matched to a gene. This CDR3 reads CASSFSSGVYEQYF. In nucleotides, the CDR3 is TGTGCCAGCAGTTTTTCTAGCGGAGTCTACGAGCAGTACTTC.

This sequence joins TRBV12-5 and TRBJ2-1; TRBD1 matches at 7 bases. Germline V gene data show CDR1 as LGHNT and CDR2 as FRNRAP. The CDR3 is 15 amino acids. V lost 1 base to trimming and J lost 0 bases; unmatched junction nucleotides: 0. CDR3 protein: CASGLGQGSYNEQFF. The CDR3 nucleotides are TGTGCTAGTGGTTTGGGACAGGGCTCCTACAATGAGCAGTTCTTC.

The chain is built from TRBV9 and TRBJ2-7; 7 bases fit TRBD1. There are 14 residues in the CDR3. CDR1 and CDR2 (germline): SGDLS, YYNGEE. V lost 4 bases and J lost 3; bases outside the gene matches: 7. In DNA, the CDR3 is TGTGCCAGCAGCCAAAGGGACAGTCACTACGAGCAGTACTTC. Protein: CASSQRDSHYEQYF.

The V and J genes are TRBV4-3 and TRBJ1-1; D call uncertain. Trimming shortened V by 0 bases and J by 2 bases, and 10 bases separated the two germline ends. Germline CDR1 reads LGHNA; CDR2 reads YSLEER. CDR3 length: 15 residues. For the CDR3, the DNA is TGCGCCAGCAGCCAAGATCTGGATCCTAACACTGAAGCTTTCTTT. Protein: CASSQDLDPNTEAFF.

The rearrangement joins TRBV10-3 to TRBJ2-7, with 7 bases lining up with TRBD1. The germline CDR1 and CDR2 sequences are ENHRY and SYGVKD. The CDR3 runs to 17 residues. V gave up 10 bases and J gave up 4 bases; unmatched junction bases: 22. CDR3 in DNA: TGTGCCACCCTCCACCCGACAGTCTACACAGGGGATTACGAGCAGTACTTC. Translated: CATLHPTVYTGDYEQYF.

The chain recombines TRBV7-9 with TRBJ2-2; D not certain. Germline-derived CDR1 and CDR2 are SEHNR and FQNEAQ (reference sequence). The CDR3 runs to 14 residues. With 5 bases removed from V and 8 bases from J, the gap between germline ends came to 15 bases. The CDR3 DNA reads TGTGCCAGCAGCCACTTGGGCCCACTAGGGGAGCTGTTTTTT. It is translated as CASSHLGPLGELFF.

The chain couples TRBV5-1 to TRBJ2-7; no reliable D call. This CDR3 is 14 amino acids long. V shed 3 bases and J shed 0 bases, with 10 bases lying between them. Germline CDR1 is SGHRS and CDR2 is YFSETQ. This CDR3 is CASSWTQSSYEQYF. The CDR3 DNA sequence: TGCGCCAGCAGCTGGACCCAAAGCTCCTACGAGCAGTACTTC.

In DNA form, the CDR3 reads TGTGCCAGCAGTTTCCCAGGGGGCCTGACTGAAGCTTTCTTT. Protein product: CASSFPGGLTEAFF. The V and J genes are TRBV27 and TRBJ1-1; 8 positions match TRBD1. The germline gives CDR1 MNHEY, CDR2 SMNVEV (reference sequence). The CDR3 covers 14 residues. V lost 3 bases, J lost 5 bases, and 5 bases stayed unmatched.

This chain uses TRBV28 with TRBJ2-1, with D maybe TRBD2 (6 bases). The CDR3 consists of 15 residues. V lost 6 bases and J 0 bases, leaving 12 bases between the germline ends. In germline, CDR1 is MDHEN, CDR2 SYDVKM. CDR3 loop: CASSLASSSYNEQFF. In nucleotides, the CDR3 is TGTGCCAGCAGCCTAGCGTCGTCCTCCTACAATGAGCAGTTCTTC. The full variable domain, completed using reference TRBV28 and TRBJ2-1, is DVKVTQSSRYLVKRTGEKVFLECVQDMDHENMFWYRQDPGLGLRLIYFSYDVKMKEKGDIPEGYSVSREKKERFSLILESASTNQTSMYLCASSLASSSYNEQFFGPGTRLTVL.

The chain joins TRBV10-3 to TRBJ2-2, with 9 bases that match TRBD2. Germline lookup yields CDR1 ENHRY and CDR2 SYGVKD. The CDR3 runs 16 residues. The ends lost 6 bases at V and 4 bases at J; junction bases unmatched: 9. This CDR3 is CAIRGPASGVTGELFF. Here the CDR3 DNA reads TGTGCCATCAGAGGTCCGGCTAGCGGGGTCACCGGGGAGCTGTTTTTT.

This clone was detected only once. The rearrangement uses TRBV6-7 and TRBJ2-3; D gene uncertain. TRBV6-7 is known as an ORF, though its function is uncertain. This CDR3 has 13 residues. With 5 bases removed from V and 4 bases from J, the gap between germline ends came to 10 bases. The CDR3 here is CASSRPRPDTQYF. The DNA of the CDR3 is TGTGCCAGCAGTCGCCCCCGGCCAGATACGCAGTATTTT.

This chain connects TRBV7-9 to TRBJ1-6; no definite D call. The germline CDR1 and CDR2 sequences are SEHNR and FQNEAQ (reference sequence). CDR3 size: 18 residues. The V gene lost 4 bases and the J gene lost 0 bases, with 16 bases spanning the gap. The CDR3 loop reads CASSSNTQKSSYNSPLHF. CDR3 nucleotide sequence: TGTGCCAGCAGCTCAAACACTCAAAAGAGCTCCTATAATTCACCCCTCCACTTT. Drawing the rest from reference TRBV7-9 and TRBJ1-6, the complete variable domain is DTGVSQNPRHKITKRGQNVTFRCDPISEHNRLYWYRQTLGQGPEFLTYFQNEAQLEKSRLLSDRFSAERPKGSFSTLEIQRTEQGDSAMYLCASSSNTQKSSYNSPLHFGNGTRLTVT.

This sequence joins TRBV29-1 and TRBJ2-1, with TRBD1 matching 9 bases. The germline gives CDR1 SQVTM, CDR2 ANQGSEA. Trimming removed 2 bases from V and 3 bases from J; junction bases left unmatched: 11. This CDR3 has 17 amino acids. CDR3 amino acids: CSVEWRTGALGYNEQFF. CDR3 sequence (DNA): TGCAGCGTTGAATGGCGGACAGGGGCTTTGGGCTACAATGAGCAGTTCTTC.

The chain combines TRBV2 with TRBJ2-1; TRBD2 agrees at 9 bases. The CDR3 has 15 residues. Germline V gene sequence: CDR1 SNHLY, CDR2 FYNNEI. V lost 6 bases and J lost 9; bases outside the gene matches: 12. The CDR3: CASSPTREGPREQFF. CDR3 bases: TGTGCCAGCAGCCCGACGCGGGAGGGCCCCCGTGAGCAGTTCTTC.

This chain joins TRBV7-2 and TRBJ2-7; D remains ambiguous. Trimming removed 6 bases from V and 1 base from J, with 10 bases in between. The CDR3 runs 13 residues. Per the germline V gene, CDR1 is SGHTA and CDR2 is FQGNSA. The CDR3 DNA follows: TGTGCCAGCAGTCCTTCCCGATCCTACGAGCAGTACTTC. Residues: CASSPSRSYEQYF. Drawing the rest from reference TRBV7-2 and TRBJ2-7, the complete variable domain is GAGVSQSPSNKVTEKGKDVELRCDPISGHTALYWYRQSLGQGLEFLIYFQGNSAPDKSGLPSDRFSAERTGGSVSTLTIQRTQQEDSAVYLCASSPSRSYEQYFGPGTRLTVT.

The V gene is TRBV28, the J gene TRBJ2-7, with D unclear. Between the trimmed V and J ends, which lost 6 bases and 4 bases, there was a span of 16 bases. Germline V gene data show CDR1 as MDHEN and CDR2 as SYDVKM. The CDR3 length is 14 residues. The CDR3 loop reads CASSRPSFGYEQYF. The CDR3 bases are TGTGCCAGCAGCCGACCCTCCTTTGGATACGAGCAGTACTTC.

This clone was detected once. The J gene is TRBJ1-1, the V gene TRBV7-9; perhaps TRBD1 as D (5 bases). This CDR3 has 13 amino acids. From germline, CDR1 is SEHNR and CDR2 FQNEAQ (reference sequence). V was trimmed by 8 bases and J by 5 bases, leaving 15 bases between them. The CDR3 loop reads CASPKEQGTEAFF. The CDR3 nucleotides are TGTGCCAGCCCAAAGGAGCAGGGTACTGAAGCTTTCTTT.

The chain's CDR3 is CASSVAEGTGETYEQYF. The CDR3 bases are TGTGCCAGCAGCGTAGCTGAGGGGACAGGGGAAACCTACGAGCAGTACTTC. The chain combines TRBV9 with TRBJ2-5, with 10 bases that match TRBD1. Judging by the DNA end, TRBJ2-7 fits better; the J call may be wrong. Germline CDR1 and CDR2: SGDLS and YYNGEE. The CDR3 is made up of 17 amino acids.

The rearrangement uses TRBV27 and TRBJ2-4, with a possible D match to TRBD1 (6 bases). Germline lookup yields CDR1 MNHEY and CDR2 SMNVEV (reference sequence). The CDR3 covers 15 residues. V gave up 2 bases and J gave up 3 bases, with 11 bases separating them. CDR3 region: CASSLAGVSKNIQYF. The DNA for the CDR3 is TGTGCCAGCAGTTTAGCAGGGGTGAGCAAAAACATTCAGTACTTC.

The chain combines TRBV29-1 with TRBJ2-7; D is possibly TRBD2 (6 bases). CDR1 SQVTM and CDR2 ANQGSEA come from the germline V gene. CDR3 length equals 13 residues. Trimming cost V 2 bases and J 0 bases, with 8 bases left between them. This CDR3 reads CSVESGSSYEQYF. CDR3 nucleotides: TGCAGCGTTGAATCCGGGAGCTCCTACGAGCAGTACTTC.

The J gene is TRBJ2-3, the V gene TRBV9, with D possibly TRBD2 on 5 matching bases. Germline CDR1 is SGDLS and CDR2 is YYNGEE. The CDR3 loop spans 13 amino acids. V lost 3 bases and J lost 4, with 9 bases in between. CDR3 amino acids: CASSAGLSDTQYF. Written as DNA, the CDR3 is TGTGCCAGCAGCGCGGGATTGTCAGATACGCAGTATTTT.

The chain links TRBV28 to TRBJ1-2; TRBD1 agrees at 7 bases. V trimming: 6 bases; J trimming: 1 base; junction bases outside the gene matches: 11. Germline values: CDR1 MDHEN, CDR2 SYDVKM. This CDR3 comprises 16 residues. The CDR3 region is CASRQPWDSDNYGYTF. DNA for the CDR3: TGTGCCAGCAGGCAACCCTGGGACAGCGATAACTATGGCTACACCTTC.

CDR3 DNA sequence: TGCGCCAGCCGCCTCGCAGGGGGTTGGGCTGAAGCTTTCTTT. This encodes CASRLAGGWAEAFF. This rearrangement joins TRBV5-1 to TRBJ1-1; 7 bases fit TRBD1. The J segment lost 6 bases and the V segment lost 7 bases, leaving 12 bases of the junction unmatched. The CDR3 is 14 residues long. Per germline, CDR1 SGHRS and CDR2 YFSETQ.

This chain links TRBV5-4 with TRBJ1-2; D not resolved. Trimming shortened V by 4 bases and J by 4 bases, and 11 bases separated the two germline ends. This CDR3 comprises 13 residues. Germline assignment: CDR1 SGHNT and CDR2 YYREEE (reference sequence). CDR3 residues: CASSPGEFYGYTF. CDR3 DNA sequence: TGTGCCAGCAGCCCTGGAGAGTTCTATGGCTACACCTTC.

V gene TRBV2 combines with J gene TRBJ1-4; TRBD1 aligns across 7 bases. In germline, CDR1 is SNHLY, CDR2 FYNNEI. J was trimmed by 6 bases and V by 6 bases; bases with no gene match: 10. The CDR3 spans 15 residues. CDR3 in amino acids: CASSFTGTVDEKLFF. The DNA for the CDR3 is TGTGCCAGCAGCTTTACCGGGACAGTGGATGAAAAACTGTTTTTT.